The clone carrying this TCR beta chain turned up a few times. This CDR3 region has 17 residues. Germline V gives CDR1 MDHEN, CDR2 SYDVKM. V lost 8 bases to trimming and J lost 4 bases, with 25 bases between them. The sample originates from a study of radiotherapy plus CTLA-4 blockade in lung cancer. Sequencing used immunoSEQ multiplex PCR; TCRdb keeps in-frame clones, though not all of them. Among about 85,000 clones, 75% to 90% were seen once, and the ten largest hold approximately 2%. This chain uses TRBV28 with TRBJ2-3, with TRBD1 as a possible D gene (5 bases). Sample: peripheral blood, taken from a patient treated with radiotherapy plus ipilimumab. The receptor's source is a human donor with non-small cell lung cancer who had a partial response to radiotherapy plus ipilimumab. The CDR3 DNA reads TGTGCCAGCCCTCCCACGGCCAGGGCGGATTTGGCAGATACGCAGTATTTT. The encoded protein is CASPPTARADLADTQYF.